The 4 T cell receptor beta chains presented below share a single source sample, sequenced in a study of T-cell memory formation after mild COVID-19. TCRdb re-called the 5' RACE reads through MiXCR, storing one row per CDR3 protein. The repertoire holds 580,000 or so distinct CDR3 sequences, with 15% to 20% as singletons. Sequences were obtained from PBMCs or a T cell subset sorted from them (not recorded which). These receptors all stem from an adult woman who had mild COVID-19 (a few samples of this study predate the infection). Cell type and time point are not known.

The genes are TRBV6-5 and TRBJ2-7, with D unresolved. The CDR3 is 13 residues long. Germline values: CDR1 MNHEY, CDR2 SVGAGI. Trimming removed 0 bases from V and 4 bases from J, with 7 bases in between. The DNA for the CDR3 is TGTGCCAGCAGTTACTCGACGAAATACGAGCAGTACTTC. This translates into CASSYSTKYEQYF.

J is TRBJ2-1 and V is TRBV4-2; 13 nucleotides agree with TRBD2. The V gene's germline CDR1 is LGHNA and CDR2 YNFKEQ. V trimming: 4 bases; J trimming: 1 base; junction bases outside the gene matches: 10. This CDR3 contains 19 residues. The CDR3 reads CASSPRLAGGLSSYNEQFF. The CDR3 DNA is TGTGCCAGCAGCCCCCGACTAGCGGGAGGTTTAAGTTCCTACAATGAGCAGTTCTTC.

This clonotype was counted between two and nine times. V usage is TRBV4-2 and J usage is TRBJ1-5; D is possibly TRBD1 (5 bases). The CDR3 loop spans 15 amino acids. Trimming took off 0 bases at V and 6 bases at J, with 12 bases between the two ends. Per the germline V gene, CDR1 is LGHNA and CDR2 is YNFKEQ. The CDR3 bases are TGTGCCAGCAGCCAAGATAGGGGCGCTGGTCAGCCCCAGCATTTT. This codes for CASSQDRGAGQPQHF.

This clonotype showed up just a few times. This chain links TRBV12-3 or TRBV12-4 with TRBJ1-1, with 10 bases aligning to TRBD1. The CDR3 totals 13 residues. V lost 6 bases and J lost 6; bases outside the gene matches: 4. The CDR3 reads CASSAGTGAEAFF. The CDR3 nucleotides are TGTGCCAGCAGCGCGGGGACAGGGGCTGAAGCTTTCTTT.